This T cell receptor beta chain was found in a study of CD8 T cells in ankylosing spondylitis. This clonotype was seen ten or more times. Its antigen is not known. A quantitative 5'-RACE method, one with molecular barcodes, was used to make TCR beta libraries. TCRdb independently ran MiXCR on the 5' RACE reads; one entry per CDR3 protein. The data hold around 490,000 distinct CDR3 sequences, with approximately 5% observed a single time. The germline V gene has CDR1 SGHTA and CDR2 FQGNSA. V shed 5 bases, J shed 6 bases, and the junction held 13 bases outside the gene matches. CDR3 size: 15 residues. Regarding the study as a whole: According to the report, clones linked to the disease were significantly enriched in matched synovial fluid samples taken from ankylosing spondylitis patients. A motif of 7 or 8 highly homologous TCR beta variants was seen as apparently characteristic of ankylosing spondylitis blood. Previously reported in reactive arthritis synovial fluid and blood were some of the motif variants. In peripheral blood, disease-linked CD8+ clones occurred at relatively low frequencies.

The TCR originated in a male donor with ankylosing spondylitis. This chain uses TRBV7-2 with TRBJ2-7; 7 bases align to TRBD1. The sequenced material came from blood, either unsorted or a sorted T cell fraction (not recorded which). CDR3 sequence: CASSLSLTGNLEQYF. The CDR3, as DNA: TGTGCCAGCAGCCTTAGCCTGACAGGGAATCTCGAGCAGTACTTC. Using reference TRBV7-2 and TRBJ2-7 for the parts outside the CDR3, the full variable domain is GAGVSQSPSNKVTEKGKDVELRCDPISGHTALYWYRQSLGQGLEFLIYFQGNSAPDKSGLPSDRFSAERTGGSVSTLTIQRTQQEDSAVYLCASSLSLTGNLEQYFGPGTRLTVT.